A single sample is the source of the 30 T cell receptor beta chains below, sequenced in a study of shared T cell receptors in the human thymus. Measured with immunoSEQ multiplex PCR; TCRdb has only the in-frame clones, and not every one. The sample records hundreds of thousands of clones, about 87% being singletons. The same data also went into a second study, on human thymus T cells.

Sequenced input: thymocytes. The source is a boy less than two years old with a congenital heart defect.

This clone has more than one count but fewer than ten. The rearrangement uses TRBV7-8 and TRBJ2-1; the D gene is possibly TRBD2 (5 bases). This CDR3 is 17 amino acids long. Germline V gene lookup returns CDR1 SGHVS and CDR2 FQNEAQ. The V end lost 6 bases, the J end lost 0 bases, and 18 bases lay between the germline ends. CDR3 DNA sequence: TGTGCCAGCAGGTCGTTAGTGGGAGAAAGCTCCTACAATGAGCAGTTCTTC. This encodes CASRSLVGESSYNEQFF.

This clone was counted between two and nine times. CDR3 sequence reads: CASSSGGGALDTIYF. The CDR3 bases are TGTGCCAGCAGCTCCGGCGGGGGGGCTCTTGACACCATATATTTT. The rearrangement links TRBV5-4 to TRBJ1-3, with D possibly being TRBD1 (6 bases). Germline assignment: CDR1 SGHNT and CDR2 YYREEE (reference sequence). The CDR3 spans 15 residues. Trimming removed 3 bases at V and 8 bases at J, with 18 bases between.

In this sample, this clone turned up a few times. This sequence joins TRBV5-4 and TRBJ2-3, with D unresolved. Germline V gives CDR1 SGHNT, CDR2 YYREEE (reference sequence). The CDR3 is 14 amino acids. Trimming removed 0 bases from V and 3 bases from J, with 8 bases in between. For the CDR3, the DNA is TGTGCCAGCAGCTTGGTGGCCTTAACAGATACGCAGTATTTT. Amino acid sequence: CASSLVALTDTQYF.

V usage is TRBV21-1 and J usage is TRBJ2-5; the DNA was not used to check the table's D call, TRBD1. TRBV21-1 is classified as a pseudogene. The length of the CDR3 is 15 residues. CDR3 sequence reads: CASSMGRGVQETQYF. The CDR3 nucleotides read TGTGCCAGCAGCATGGGCAGGGGTGTACAAGAGACCCAGTACTTC.

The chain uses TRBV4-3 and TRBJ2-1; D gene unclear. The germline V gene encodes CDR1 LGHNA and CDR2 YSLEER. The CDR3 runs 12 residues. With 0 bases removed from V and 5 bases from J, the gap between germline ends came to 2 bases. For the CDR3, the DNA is TGCGCCAGCAGCCAAGATAACAATGAGCAGTTCTTC. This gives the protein CASSQDNNEQFF.

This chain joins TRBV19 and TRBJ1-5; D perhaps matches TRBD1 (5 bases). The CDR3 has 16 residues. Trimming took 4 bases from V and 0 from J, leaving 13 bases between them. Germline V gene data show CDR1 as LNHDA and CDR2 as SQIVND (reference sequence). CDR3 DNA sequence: TGTGCCAGTAGTAGGGCGGGACGGAATAGCAATCAGCCCCAGCATTTT. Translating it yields CASSRAGRNSNQPQHF.

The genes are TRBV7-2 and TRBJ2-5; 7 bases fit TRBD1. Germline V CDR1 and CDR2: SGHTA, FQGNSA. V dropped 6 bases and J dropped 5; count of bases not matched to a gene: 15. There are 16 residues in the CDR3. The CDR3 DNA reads TGTGCCAGCAGAACCCTTAGGGACAGAGGATTGGAGACCCAGTACTTC. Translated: CASRTLRDRGLETQYF.

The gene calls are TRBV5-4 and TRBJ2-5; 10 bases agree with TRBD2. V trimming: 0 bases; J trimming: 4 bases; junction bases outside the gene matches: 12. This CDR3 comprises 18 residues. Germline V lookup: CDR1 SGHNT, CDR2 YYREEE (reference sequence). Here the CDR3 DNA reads TGTGCCAGCAGCTTGGAAAGGCCTAGCGGGAGAGGCGCAGAGACCCAGTACTTC. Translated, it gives CASSLERPSGRGAETQYF.

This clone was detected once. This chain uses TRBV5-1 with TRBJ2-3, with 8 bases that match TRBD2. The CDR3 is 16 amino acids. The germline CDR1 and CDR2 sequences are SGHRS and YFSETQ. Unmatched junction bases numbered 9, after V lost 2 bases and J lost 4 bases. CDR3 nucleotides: TGCGCCAGCAGCTTTTTTGTTTCGGGAGGGCCAGATACGCAGTATTTT. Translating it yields CASSFFVSGGPDTQYF.

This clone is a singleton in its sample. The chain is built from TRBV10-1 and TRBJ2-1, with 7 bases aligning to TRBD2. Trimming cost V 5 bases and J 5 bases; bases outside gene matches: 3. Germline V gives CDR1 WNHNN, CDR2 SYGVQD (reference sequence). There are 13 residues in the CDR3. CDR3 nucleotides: TGCGCCAGCAGTCAGGGACTAAACAATGAGCAGTTCTTC. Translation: CASSQGLNNEQFF.

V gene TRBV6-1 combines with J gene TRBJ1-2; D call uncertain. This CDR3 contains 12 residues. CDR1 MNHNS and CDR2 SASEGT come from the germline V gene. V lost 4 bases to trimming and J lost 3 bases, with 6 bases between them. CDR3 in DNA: TGTGCCAGCAGTGCCCAGTACTATGGCTACACCTTC. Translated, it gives CASSAQYYGYTF.

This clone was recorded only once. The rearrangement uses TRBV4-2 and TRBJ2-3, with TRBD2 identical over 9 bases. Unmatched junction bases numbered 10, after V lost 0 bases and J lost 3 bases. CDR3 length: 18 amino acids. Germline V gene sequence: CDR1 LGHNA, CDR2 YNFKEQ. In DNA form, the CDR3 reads TGTGCCAGCAGCCAAGATCGGAGTAGCGGGGGTGAAACAGATACGCAGTATTTT. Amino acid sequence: CASSQDRSSGGETDTQYF.

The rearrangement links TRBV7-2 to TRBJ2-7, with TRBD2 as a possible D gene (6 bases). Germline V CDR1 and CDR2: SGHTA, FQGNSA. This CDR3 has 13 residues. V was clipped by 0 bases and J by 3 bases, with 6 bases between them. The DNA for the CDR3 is TGTGCCAGCAGCTTAGCGCGGGACTACGAGCAGTACTTC. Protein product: CASSLARDYEQYF. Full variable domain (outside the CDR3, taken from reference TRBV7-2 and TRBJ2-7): GAGVSQSPSNKVTEKGKDVELRCDPISGHTALYWYRQSLGQGLEFLIYFQGNSAPDKSGLPSDRFSAERTGGSVSTLTIQRTQQEDSAVYLCASSLARDYEQYFGPGTRLTVT.

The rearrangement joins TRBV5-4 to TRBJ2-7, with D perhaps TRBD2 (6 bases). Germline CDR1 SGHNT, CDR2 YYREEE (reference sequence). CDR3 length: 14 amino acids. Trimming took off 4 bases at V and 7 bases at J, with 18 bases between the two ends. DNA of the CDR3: TGTGCCAGCAGCCTAGCGCGGCGGCTGGGTGAGCAGTACTTC. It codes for CASSLARRLGEQYF.

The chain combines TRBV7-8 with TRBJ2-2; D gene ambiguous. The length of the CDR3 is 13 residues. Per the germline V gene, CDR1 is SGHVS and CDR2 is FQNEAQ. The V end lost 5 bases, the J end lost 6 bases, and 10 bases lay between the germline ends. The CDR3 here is CASSTRSPGELFF. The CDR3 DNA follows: TGTGCCAGCAGCACCCGGTCCCCCGGGGAGCTGTTTTTT.

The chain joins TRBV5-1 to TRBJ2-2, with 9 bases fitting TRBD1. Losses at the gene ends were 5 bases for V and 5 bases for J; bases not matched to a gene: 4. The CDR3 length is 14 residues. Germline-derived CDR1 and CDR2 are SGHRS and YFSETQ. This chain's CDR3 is CASSPGTGTGELFF. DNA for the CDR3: TGCGCCAGCAGTCCCGGGACAGGGACCGGGGAGCTGTTTTTT.

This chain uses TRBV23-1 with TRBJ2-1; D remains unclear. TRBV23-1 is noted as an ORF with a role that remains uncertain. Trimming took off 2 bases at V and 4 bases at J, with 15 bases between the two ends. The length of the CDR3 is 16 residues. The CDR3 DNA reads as TGCGCCAGCAGTCAAACCTGGAGAGAACCTTACAATGAGCAGTTCTTC. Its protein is CASSQTWREPYNEQFF.

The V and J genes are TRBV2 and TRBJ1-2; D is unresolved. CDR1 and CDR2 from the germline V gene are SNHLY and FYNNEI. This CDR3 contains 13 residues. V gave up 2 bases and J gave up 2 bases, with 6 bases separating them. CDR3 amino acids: CASSENSNYGYTF. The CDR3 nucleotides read TGTGCCAGCAGTGAAAACAGCAACTATGGCTACACCTTC.

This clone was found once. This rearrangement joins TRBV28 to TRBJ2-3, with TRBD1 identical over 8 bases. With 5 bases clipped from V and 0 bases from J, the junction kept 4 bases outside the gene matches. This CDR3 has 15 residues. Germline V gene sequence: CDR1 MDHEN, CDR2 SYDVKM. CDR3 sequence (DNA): TGTGCCAGCAGTCCAGGGGGCTGGAGCACAGATACGCAGTATTTT. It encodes CASSPGGWSTDTQYF. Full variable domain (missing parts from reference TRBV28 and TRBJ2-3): DVKVTQSSRYLVKRTGEKVFLECVQDMDHENMFWYRQDPGLGLRLIYFSYDVKMKEKGDIPEGYSVSREKKERFSLILESASTNQTSMYLCASSPGGWSTDTQYFGPGTRLTVL.

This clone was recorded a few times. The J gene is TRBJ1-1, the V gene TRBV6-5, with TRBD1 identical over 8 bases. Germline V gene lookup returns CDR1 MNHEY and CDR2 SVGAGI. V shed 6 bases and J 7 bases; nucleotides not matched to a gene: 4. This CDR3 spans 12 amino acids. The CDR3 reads CASRQGAGEAFF. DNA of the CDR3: TGTGCCAGCAGGCAGGGGGCCGGTGAAGCTTTCTTT.

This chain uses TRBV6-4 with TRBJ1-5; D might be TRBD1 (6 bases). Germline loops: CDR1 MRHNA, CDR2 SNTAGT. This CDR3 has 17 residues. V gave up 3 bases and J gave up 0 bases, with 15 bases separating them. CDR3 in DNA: TGTGCCAGCAGTGAACCCCGGGACACCTATAGCAATCAGCCCCAGCATTTT. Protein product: CASSEPRDTYSNQPQHF.

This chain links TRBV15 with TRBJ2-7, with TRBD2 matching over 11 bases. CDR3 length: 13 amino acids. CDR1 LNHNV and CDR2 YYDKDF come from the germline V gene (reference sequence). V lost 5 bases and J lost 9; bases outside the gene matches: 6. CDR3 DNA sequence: TGTGCCACCAGCCGTCTAGCGGGAGGTGGGCAGTACTTC. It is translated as CATSRLAGGGQYF. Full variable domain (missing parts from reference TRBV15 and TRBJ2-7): DAMVIQNPRYQVTQFGKPVTLSCSQTLNHNVMYWYQQKSSQAPKLLFHYYDKDFNNEADTPDNFQSRRPNTSFCFLDIRSPGLGDTAMYLCATSRLAGGGQYFGPGTRLTVT.

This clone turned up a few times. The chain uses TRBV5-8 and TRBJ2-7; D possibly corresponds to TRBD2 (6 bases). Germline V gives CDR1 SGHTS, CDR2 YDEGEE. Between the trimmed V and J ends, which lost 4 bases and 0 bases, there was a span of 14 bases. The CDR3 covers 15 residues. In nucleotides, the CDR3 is TGTGCCAGCAGCATCTCCGGGGGAAACTCCTACGAGCAGTACTTC. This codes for CASSISGGNSYEQYF.

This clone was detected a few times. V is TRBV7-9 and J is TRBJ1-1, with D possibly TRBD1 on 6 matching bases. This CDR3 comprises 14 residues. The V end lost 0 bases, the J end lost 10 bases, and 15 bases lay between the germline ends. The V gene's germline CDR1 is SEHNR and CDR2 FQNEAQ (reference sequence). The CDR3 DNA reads TGTGCCAGCAGCTTAGCCCCATGGGGGCCGGGAGCTTTCTTT. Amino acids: CASSLAPWGPGAFF.

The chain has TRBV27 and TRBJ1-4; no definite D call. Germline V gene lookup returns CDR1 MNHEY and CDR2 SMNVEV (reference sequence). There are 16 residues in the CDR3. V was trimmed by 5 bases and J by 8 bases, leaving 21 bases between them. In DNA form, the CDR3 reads TGTGCCAGCAGTGCCCGCGTACGGAGGGTACGGGAAAAACTGTTTTTT. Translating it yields CASSARVRRVREKLFF.

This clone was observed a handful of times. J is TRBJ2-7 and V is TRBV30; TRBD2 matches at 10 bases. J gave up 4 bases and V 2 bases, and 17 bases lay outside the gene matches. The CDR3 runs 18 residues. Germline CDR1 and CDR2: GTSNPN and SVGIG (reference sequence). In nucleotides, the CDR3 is TGTGCCTGGAGTCTCGGGACTAGCGACACCGGGGTGACTTACGAGCAGTACTTC. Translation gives CAWSLGTSDTGVTYEQYF.

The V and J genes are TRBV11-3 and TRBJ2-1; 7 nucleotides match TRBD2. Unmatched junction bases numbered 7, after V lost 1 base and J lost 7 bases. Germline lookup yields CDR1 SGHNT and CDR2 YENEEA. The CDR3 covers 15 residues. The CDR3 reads CASSLVPGGGNEQFF. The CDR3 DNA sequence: TGTGCCAGCAGCTTAGTCCCGGGGGGTGGGAATGAGCAGTTCTTC.

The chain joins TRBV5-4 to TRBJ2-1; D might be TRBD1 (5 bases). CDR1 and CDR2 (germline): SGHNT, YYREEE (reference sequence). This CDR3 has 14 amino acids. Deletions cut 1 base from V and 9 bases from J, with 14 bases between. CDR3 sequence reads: CASSLTGSRREQFF. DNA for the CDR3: TGTGCCAGCAGCTTGACAGGAAGTCGACGTGAGCAGTTCTTC. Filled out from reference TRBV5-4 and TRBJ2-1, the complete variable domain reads ETGVTQSPTHLIKTRGQQVTLRCSSQSGHNTVSWYQQALGQGPQFIFQYYREEENGRGNFPPRFSGLQFPNYSSELNVNALELDDSALYLCASSLTGSRREQFFGPGTRLTVL.

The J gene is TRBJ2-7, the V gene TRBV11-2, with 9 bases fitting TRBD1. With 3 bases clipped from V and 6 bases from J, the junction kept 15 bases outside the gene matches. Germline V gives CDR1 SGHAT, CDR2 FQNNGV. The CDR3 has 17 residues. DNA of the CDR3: TGTGCCAGCAGCTTCCGAGCGCATCCGGGACAGGGTTTCGAGCAGTACTTC. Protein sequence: CASSFRAHPGQGFEQYF.

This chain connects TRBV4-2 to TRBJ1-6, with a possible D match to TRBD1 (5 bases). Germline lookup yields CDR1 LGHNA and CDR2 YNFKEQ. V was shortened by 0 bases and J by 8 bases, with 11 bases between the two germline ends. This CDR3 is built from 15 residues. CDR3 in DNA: TGTGCCAGCAGCCAAGATCAGGGTAGGGATTCACCCCTCCACTTT. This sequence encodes CASSQDQGRDSPLHF.